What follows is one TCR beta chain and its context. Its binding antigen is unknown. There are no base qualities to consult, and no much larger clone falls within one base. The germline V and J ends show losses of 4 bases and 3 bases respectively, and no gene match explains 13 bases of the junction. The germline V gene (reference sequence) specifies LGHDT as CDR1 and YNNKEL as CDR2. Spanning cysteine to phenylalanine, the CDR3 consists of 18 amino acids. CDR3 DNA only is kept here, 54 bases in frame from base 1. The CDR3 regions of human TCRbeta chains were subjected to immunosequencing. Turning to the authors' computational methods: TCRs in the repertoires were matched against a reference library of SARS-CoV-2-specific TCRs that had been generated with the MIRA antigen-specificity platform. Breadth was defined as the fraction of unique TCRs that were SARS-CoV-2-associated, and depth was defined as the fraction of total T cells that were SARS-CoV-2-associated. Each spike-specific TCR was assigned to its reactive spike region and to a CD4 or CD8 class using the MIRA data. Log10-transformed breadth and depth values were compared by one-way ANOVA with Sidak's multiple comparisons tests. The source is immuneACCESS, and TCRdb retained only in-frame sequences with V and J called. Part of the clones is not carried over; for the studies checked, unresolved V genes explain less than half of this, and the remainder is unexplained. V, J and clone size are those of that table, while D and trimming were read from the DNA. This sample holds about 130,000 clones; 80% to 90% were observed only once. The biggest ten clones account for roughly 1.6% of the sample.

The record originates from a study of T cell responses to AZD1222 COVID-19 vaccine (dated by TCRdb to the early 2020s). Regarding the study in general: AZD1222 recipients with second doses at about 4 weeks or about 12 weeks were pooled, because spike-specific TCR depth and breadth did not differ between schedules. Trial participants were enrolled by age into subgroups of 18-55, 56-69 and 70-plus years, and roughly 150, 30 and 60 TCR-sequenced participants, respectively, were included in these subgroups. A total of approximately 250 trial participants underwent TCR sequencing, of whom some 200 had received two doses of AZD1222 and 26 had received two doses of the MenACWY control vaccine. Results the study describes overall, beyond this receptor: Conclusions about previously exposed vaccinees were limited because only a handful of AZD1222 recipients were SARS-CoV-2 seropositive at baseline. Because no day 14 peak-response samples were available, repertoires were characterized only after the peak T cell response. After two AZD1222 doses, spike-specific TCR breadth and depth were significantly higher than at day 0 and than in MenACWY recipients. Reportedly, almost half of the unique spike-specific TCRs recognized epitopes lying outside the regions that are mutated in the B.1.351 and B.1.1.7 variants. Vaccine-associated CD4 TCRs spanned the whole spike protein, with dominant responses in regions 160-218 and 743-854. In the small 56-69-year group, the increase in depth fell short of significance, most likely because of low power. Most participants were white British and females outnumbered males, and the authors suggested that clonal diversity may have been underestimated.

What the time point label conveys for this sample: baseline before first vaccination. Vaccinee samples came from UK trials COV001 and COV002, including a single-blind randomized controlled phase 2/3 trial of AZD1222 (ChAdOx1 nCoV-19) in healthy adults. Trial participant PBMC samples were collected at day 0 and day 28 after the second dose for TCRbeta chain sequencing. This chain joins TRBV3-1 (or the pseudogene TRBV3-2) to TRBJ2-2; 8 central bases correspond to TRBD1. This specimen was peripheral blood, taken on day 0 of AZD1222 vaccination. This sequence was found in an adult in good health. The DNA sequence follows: TGTGCCAGCAGCCGCTACGCCGGGACAGGTTCTTACACCGGGGAGCTGTTTTTT. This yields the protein CASSRYAGTGSYTGELFF.